The 24 T cell receptor beta chains below come from one sample, sequenced in a study of blood T cell repertoires in COVID-19. Profiling relied on immunoSEQ multiplex PCR, and the TCRdb table lists in-frame clones only, not all of them. The table shows approximately 300,000 clones, with 92% occurring only once. The sample comprised PBMCs or T cells enriched from blood (not recorded which). The origin of the receptors is a woman between 25 and 40 years old who had recovered from COVID-19.

The chain has TRBV3-1 (or the pseudogene TRBV3-2) and TRBJ2-7; TRBD1 aligns across 8 bases. Trimming at V came to 0 bases and at J to 4 bases, leaving 8 bases not matched to a gene. The CDR3 totals 16 residues. The V gene's germline CDR1 is LGHDT and CDR2 YNNKEL (reference sequence). The CDR3 loop reads CASSQDGQGSTYEQYF. The CDR3 nucleotides read TGTGCCAGCAGCCAAGACGGACAGGGCTCGACGTACGAGCAGTACTTC.

The chain is built from TRBV6-4 and TRBJ1-5, with 7 bases identical to TRBD1. The CDR3 is 15 residues long. CDR1 and CDR2 from the germline V gene are MRHNA and SNTAGT. V shed 6 bases, J shed 4 bases, and the junction held 9 bases outside the gene matches. This chain's CDR3 is CASRTQDRDNQPQHF. Written as DNA, the CDR3 is TGTGCCAGCAGGACGCAAGACAGGGATAATCAGCCCCAGCATTTT.

The J gene is TRBJ2-1, the V gene TRBV28; 7 nucleotides align to TRBD1. The CDR3 is 14 amino acids. V gave up 3 bases and J gave up 8 bases; unmatched junction bases: 7. CDR1 and CDR2 from the germline V gene are MDHEN and SYDVKM. CDR3 sequence reads: CASSFDRVVDEQFF. CDR3 DNA: TGTGCCAGCAGTTTTGACAGGGTTGTGGATGAGCAGTTCTTC.

This chain joins TRBV10-1 and TRBJ2-7; maybe TRBD2 (5 bases). Deletions cut 6 bases from V and 3 bases from J, with 12 bases between. Germline CDR1 reads WNHNN; CDR2 reads SYGVQD (reference sequence). This CDR3 has 13 amino acids. CDR3 amino acids: CASRVGRGYEQYF. For the CDR3, the DNA is TGCGCCAGCAGAGTCGGACGGGGCTACGAGCAGTACTTC.

This clone was counted between two and nine times. The chain employs TRBV28 and TRBJ2-7; D may be TRBD2 (6 bases). Per the germline V gene, CDR1 is MDHEN and CDR2 is SYDVKM. The CDR3 sequence is 13 residues long. Trimming removed 5 bases at V and 3 bases at J, with 11 bases between. The CDR3 here is CASSPWTNYEQYF. CDR3 coding DNA: TGTGCCAGCAGTCCGTGGACTAACTACGAGCAGTACTTC.

This chain connects TRBV6-2 or TRBV6-3 to TRBJ2-3; the D gene is possibly TRBD2 (5 bases). The CDR3 spans 15 residues. The germline V and J ends were trimmed by 5 bases and 2 bases, with 14 bases remaining between them. The germline V gene has CDR1 MNHEY and CDR2 SVGEGT. The CDR3 DNA follows: TGTGCCAGCAGTCTGGCGGGCCGAGTCACAGATACGCAGTATTTT. Its protein is CASSLAGRVTDTQYF.

This chain connects TRBV28 to TRBJ1-5; D is perhaps TRBD1 (5 bases). Germline V gene data show CDR1 as MDHEN and CDR2 as SYDVKM. Trimming cost V 1 base and J 5 bases, with 21 bases left between them. The CDR3 runs to 18 residues. For the CDR3, the DNA is TGTGCCAGCAGTTTATCGCAGGGATTAGGTTCGTTAGATCAGCCCCAGCATTTT. As protein: CASSLSQGLGSLDQPQHF.

V is TRBV19 and J is TRBJ1-1; 12 bases map to TRBD1. The CDR3 extends over 15 amino acids. The junction had 6 bases not matched to a gene; V was cut back by 5 bases and J by 5 bases. Germline V CDR1 and CDR2: LNHDA, SQIVND (reference sequence). DNA of the CDR3: TGTGCCAGTAGTCTCGGGGACAGGGGGCATACTGAAGCTTTCTTT. Protein: CASSLGDRGHTEAFF.

The chain links TRBV5-1 to TRBJ2-7; possible D gene TRBD1, 5 bases. The CDR3 runs to 15 residues. From germline, CDR1 is SGHRS and CDR2 YFSETQ. Trimming removed 0 bases at V and 2 bases at J, with 12 bases between. The CDR3 reads CASSLVGQPPYEQYF. In nucleotides, the CDR3 is TGCGCCAGCAGCTTGGTAGGACAACCCCCCTACGAGCAGTACTTC.

This chain connects TRBV10-3 to TRBJ2-3; the match to TRBD2 covers 9 bases. The trim removed 2 bases at V and 0 bases at J, leaving 9 bases unmatched. Germline V gene sequence: CDR1 ENHRY, CDR2 SYGVKD. The CDR3 runs 18 residues. The CDR3 DNA reads as TGTGCCATCAGTGAGAAAGAGTCTAGCGGGACAAGCACAGATACGCAGTATTTT. This sequence encodes CAISEKESSGTSTDTQYF.

This clone was counted only a few times. The rearrangement links TRBV4-3 to TRBJ1-6; 7 bases fit TRBD1. After removal of 8 bases from V and 8 bases from J, the junction contained 9 bases not matched to a gene. The CDR3 has 14 residues. Germline lookup yields CDR1 LGHNA and CDR2 YSLEER. In DNA form, the CDR3 reads TGCGCCAGCGGACAGGCCACGAGAGATTCACCCCTCCACTTT. Translated, it gives CASGQATRDSPLHF.

This sequence joins TRBV28 and TRBJ1-2, with D unresolved. The CDR3 length is 12 residues. CDR1 and CDR2 (germline): MDHEN, SYDVKM. V lost 3 bases to trimming and J lost 0 bases, with 2 bases between them. The CDR3 reads CASSFTNYGYTF. The CDR3, as DNA: TGTGCCAGCAGTTTTACTAACTATGGCTACACCTTC.

The chain is built from TRBV28 and TRBJ1-4; 7 nucleotides agree with TRBD1. V shed 7 bases and J 8 bases; nucleotides not matched to a gene: 4. The CDR3 has 12 residues. CDR1 is MDHEN and CDR2 is SYDVKM in the germline V gene. The CDR3 is CASTDRDEKLFF. As DNA, the CDR3 is TGTGCCAGCACCGACAGGGACGAAAAACTGTTTTTT.

J is TRBJ2-1 and V is TRBV19, with 12 bases fitting TRBD2. There are 17 residues in the CDR3. Germline V gene sequence: CDR1 LNHDA, CDR2 SQIVND (reference sequence). The V gene end was trimmed by 4 bases and the J gene end by 6 bases; junction bases not matched to a gene: 10. CDR3 protein: CASSRRLAGVGSNEQFF. In DNA form, the CDR3 reads TGTGCCAGTAGTAGAAGACTAGCGGGAGTTGGGAGCAATGAGCAGTTCTTC.

This clone came up once. This sequence joins TRBV7-8 and TRBJ2-5; possible D gene TRBD1, 5 bases. The CDR3 totals 14 residues. The germline V gene encodes CDR1 SGHVS and CDR2 FQNEAQ. V was trimmed by 7 bases and J by 2 bases, leaving 14 bases between them. In DNA, the CDR3 is TGTGCCAGCACCGTAGGGTCAGGGCAAGAGACCCAGTACTTC. This encodes CASTVGSGQETQYF.

The chain joins TRBV19 to TRBJ2-7; 7 bases align to TRBD1. Looked up from germline, CDR1 is LNHDA and CDR2 is SQIVND (reference sequence). Trimming removed 7 bases from V and 6 bases from J; junction bases left unmatched: 15. The CDR3 extends over 15 amino acids. CDR3 bases: TGTGCCAGTACCTACCGGTACAGGGGCGGTGGCGAGCAGTACTTC. This codes for CASTYRYRGGGEQYF.

The V gene is TRBV5-6, the J gene TRBJ2-7, with TRBD2 matching over 7 bases. V shed 0 bases and J 3 bases; nucleotides not matched to a gene: 3. There are 14 residues in the CDR3. Germline loops: CDR1 SGHDT, CDR2 YYEEEE. The CDR3 DNA sequence: TGTGCCAGCAGCTTGGCCGGCGGGAGCTACGAGCAGTACTTC. Protein sequence: CASSLAGGSYEQYF.

The chain joins TRBV5-1 to TRBJ2-1; D possibly corresponds to TRBD2 (5 bases). Trimming took off 4 bases at V and 8 bases at J, with 28 bases between the two ends. The CDR3 has 18 amino acids. CDR1 and CDR2 (germline): SGHRS, YFSETQ. CDR3 residues: CASSGNTRGGLSKDEQFF. The CDR3 coding sequence is TGCGCCAGCAGCGGAAATACGCGTGGCGGGCTCTCAAAGGATGAGCAGTTCTTC.

The V gene is TRBV7-6, the J gene TRBJ2-2; 9 nucleotides line up with TRBD1. The CDR3 has 15 amino acids. Germline loops: CDR1 SGHVS, CDR2 FNYEAQ. Germline trimming cut 2 bases from V and 5 bases from J; bases unmatched to any gene: 3. The CDR3 spells CASSLLQGATGELFF. Here the CDR3 DNA reads TGTGCCAGCAGCTTATTACAGGGGGCGACCGGGGAGCTGTTTTTT.

This rearrangement joins TRBV10-3 to TRBJ2-2, with TRBD1 matching over 7 bases. Germline assignment: CDR1 ENHRY and CDR2 SYGVKD. The CDR3 has 13 amino acids. Unmatched junction bases numbered 3, after V lost 4 bases and J lost 7 bases. CDR3 protein: CAISGTGDGELFF. The CDR3 bases are TGTGCCATCAGTGGGACAGGCGACGGGGAGCTGTTTTTT.

This rearrangement joins TRBV10-1 to TRBJ2-2, with 9 bases matching TRBD2. This CDR3 has 16 amino acids. With 10 bases clipped from V and 3 bases from J, the junction kept 12 bases outside the gene matches. CDR1 WNHNN and CDR2 SYGVQD come from the germline V gene (reference sequence). This CDR3 reads CAIARRGGRDTGELFF. CDR3 coding DNA: TGCGCCATTGCGAGGCGGGGGGGCCGCGACACCGGGGAGCTGTTTTTT.

V gene TRBV9 combines with J gene TRBJ2-1; 10 bases are a match to TRBD2. This CDR3 is built from 15 residues. V dropped 2 bases and J dropped 8; count of bases not matched to a gene: 7. Germline V gives CDR1 SGDLS, CDR2 YYNGEE. The CDR3 nucleotides read TGTGCCAGCAGCGTTAGCGGGAGGCCATCCGATGAGCAGTTCTTC. Its protein is CASSVSGRPSDEQFF.

This sequence joins TRBV28 and TRBJ2-1; D ambiguous. There are 15 residues in the CDR3. CDR1 and CDR2 from the germline V gene are MDHEN and SYDVKM. V gave up 3 bases and J gave up 0 bases, with 9 bases separating them. CDR3 bases: TGTGCCAGCAGTTTGACTTTAAGCTCCTACAATGAGCAGTTCTTC. Its protein is CASSLTLSSYNEQFF. The full variable domain, its missing parts supplied by reference TRBV28 and TRBJ2-1, is DVKVTQSSRYLVKRTGEKVFLECVQDMDHENMFWYRQDPGLGLRLIYFSYDVKMKEKGDIPEGYSVSREKKERFSLILESASTNQTSMYLCASSLTLSSYNEQFFGPGTRLTVL.

The chain joins TRBV2 to TRBJ1-2; no clear D gene. Trimming shortened V by 6 bases and J by 5 bases, and 19 bases separated the two germline ends. CDR1 SNHLY and CDR2 FYNNEI come from the germline V gene. The CDR3 is 15 amino acids. CDR3 residues: CASRLELGFQYGYTF. CDR3 DNA sequence: TGTGCCAGCAGACTAGAACTGGGGTTTCAGTATGGCTACACCTTC.